The T cell receptor beta chain described here comes from a study of cytomegalovirus exposure and HLA in healthy donors. Overall study findings and caveats: DRB1 showed the most TCR associations and HLA-C the fewest in a later analysis, as rates varied by HLA locus. High sensitivity and specificity were reportedly achieved when the classifier diagnosed cytomegalovirus status.

This cohort consisted of healthy bone marrow donors. Germline V gives CDR1 SGHNT, CDR2 YYREEE (reference sequence). This CDR3 comprises 16 residues. V trimming: 4 bases; J trimming: 5 bases; junction bases outside the gene matches: 14. A multiplex PCR was run with 60 Vbeta primers and 13 Jbeta primers. TCRdb keeps only in-frame clones here, not all; method: immunoSEQ multiplex PCR. The specimen's table records roughly 100,000 clones. On this clone: The target antigen is unknown.

The chain employs TRBV5-4 and TRBJ2-7, with TRBD1 matching 8 bases. This TCR derives from a middle-aged man in good health and CMV-seronegative. The sequencing input was PBMCs. In DNA, the CDR3 is TGTGCCAGCAGCCCCAAGGACAGGGCGCTTTACAACGAGCAGTACTTC. It yields the protein CASSPKDRALYNEQYF.